Here is one T cell receptor (beta chain) with its context. Its antigen is unidentified. The data were taken from a study of early T cells in non-severe SARS-CoV-2 infection. In the study overall: Bulk RNA taken from unsorted whole blood was sequenced, leaving chains unpaired. Study-level findings and limits: Comparison of clonotypes with VDJdb favored anti-spike CD8 responses while missing private and CD4 specificities.

Germline loops: CDR1 LGHNA, CDR2 YSLEER. This CDR3 comprises 16 residues. V gave up 1 base and J gave up 5 bases; unmatched junction bases: 4. Individual cDNA molecules each received unique molecular identifiers attached to them. From the 5' RACE reads, TCRdb called clonotypes with MiXCR, one entry per CDR3 protein. The table records approximately 100,000 distinct CDR3 sequences, 16% of them present only once. This chain joins TRBV4-3 and TRBJ2-3, with 12 bases identical to TRBD2. The specimen sequenced was whole blood. The sequence came from an adult who was a healthcare worker with PCR-confirmed SARS-CoV-2 infection or an uninfected control (not recorded which). CDR3 amino acids: CASSQGLAGELDTQYF. The DNA for the CDR3 is TGCGCCAGCAGCCAAGGACTAGCGGGAGAATTAGATACGCAGTATTTT.